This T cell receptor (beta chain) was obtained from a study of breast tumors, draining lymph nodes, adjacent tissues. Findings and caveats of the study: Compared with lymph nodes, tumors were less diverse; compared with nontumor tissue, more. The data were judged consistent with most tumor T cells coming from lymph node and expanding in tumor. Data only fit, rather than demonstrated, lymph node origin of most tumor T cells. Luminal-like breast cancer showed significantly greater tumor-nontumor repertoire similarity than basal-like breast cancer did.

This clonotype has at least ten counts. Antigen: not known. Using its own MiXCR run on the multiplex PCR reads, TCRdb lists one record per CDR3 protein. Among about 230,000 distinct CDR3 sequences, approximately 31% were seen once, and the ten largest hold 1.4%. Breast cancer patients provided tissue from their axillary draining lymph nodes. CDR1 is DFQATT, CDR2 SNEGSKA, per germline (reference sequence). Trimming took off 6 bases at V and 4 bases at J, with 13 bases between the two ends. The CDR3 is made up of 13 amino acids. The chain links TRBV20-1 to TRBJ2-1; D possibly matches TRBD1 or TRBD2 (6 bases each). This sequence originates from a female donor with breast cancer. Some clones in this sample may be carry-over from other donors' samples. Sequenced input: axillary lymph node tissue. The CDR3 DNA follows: TGCAGTGCAGGGGGGATTGGGTACAATGAGCAGTTCTTC. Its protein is CSAGGIGYNEQFF.